This T cell receptor (beta chain) comes out of a study of blood T cells in healthy people across ages. A sample-barcoded 5' primer and a J-beta primer mix were used in a second PCR of roughly 7 to 11 cycles. A single record per CDR3 protein comes from TCRdb applying MiXCR to the 5' RACE reads. The sample includes about 760,000 distinct CDR3 sequences, around three fifths of them seen just once. Per the germline V gene, CDR1 is GTSNPN and CDR2 is SVGIG (reference sequence). The germline V and J ends were trimmed by 8 bases and 1 base, with 8 bases remaining between them. There are 11 residues in the CDR3.

The chain is built from TRBV30 and TRBJ1-1; tentatively, D is TRBD1 (6 bases). The sequencing sample was made of blood. The TCR comes from a man aged 35 to 55 in good health. The CDR3 region is CARGQNTEAFF. The CDR3 DNA follows: TGTGCCAGGGGACAGAACACTGAAGCTTTCTTT.